This note documents a single T cell receptor beta chain sequence. The sample holds many counts of this clonotype. Its antigen is currently not known. No per-base quality is available; no much larger clone lies one base away. This specimen comes from a study of breast tumors, draining lymph nodes, adjacent tissues (dated by TCRdb to 2016 to 2018). Looking at the study overall: In breast cancer patients, the study compared the TCR beta repertoires of tumor, adjacent nontumor tissue and axillary lymph nodes. The study was designed to assess the relationships and possible T-cell exchange between tumor, surrounding tissue and draining lymph node repertoires in human breast cancer.

Sequencing was carried out with an Illumina HiSeq 2000. TCR beta chain libraries were generated by multiplex PCR amplification. The amplified TCR beta chain products were analyzed by high-throughput sequencing. TCRdb's own reprocessing of the public reads used fastp at Q25 and MiXCR and kept productive beta chains. Records with the same CDR3 protein are collapsed into one entry carrying the most frequent genes and DNA. The sample data list approximately 130,000 distinct CDR3 sequences, and 20% to 25% of these were observed just once. In total, the top ten clones hold roughly 2.6% of the sample. Summary of the overall study and its limitations: The study presented the conclusion that tumor T cells originate in lymph nodes as consistent with a hypothesis, not as something directly demonstrated. T-cell repertoire diversity in tumors was found to be lower than in lymph nodes but higher than in nontumor tissue, and preferential V and J gene usage was observed. The data were considered consistent with most tumor T cells being derived from the lymph node and subsequently expanding within tumor tissue. In luminal-like breast cancer, tumor and nontumor tissue repertoires resembled each other significantly more than in basal-like breast cancer.

The germline V end is reduced by 6 bases and the J end by 4 bases; junction bases left unmatched: 13. CDR1 and CDR2, per the germline V gene, are SGHAT and FQNNGV. Counted from cysteine to phenylalanine, this CDR3 has 16 amino acids. The only DNA kept is the CDR3, 48 bases in frame from the first base. The axillary draining lymph nodes of breast cancer patients were the source of the lymph node samples. The sequenced sample was axillary lymph node tissue. This receptor was identified in a female donor with breast cancer. Some clones in this sample may be carry-over from other donors' samples. The V and J genes are TRBV11-2 and TRBJ2-7; 9 junctional bases match TRBD2. The CDR3 reads as follows: CASRPVGREGVYEQYF. In nucleotides, the sequence is TGTGCCAGCAGACCAGTTGGGCGGGAGGGCGTTTACGAGCAGTACTTC. This CDR3, with the reference TRBV11-2 and TRBJ2-7 proteins standing in past its ends, gives the full variable domain EAGVAQSPRYKIIEKRQSVAFWCNPISGHATLYWYQQILGQGPKLLIQFQNNGVVDDSQLPKDRFSAERLKGVDSTLKIQPAKLEDSAVYLCASRPVGREGVYEQYFGPGTRLTVT.